The next 22 T cell receptor beta chains were all read from a single sample in a study of beta chain features in type 1 diabetes. General observations from the study: Significant though moderate, a shortening of TCRB CDR3s appeared in all four CD4+ subsets of Type 1 diabetes patients.

Reverse transcription of all isolated RNA meant that expressed TCRB transcripts were sequenced. The repertoire was sequenced with immunoSEQ multiplex PCR; TCRdb's copy has only in-frame clones and lacks some. The repertoire holds around 240,000 clones, with 15% to 20% as singletons. These receptors lack a known antigen. Specimen: naive CD4+ T cells from blood. Every receptor here comes from a man between 25 and 39 years old with type 1 diabetes.

The chain has TRBV18 and TRBJ2-3; D uncertain. The CDR3 length is 12 residues. Trimming cost V 0 bases and J 6 bases, with 4 bases left between them. Germline-derived CDR1 and CDR2 are KGHSH and LQKENI. The DNA for the CDR3 is TGTGCCAGCTCACCACCGGTGGATACGCAGTATTTT. As protein: CASSPPVDTQYF.

This clone was seen a single time. DNA of the CDR3: TGTGCCAGCAGCCTATCGCTGACGATGGGGGGACAAGAGACCCAGTACTTC. It encodes CASSLSLTMGGQETQYF. The V gene is TRBV5-4, the J gene TRBJ2-5; TRBD2 is a possible D gene (6 bases). Germline CDR1 SGHNT, CDR2 YYREEE (reference sequence). This CDR3 is built from 17 residues. V was cut by 4 bases and J by 2 bases, with 21 bases left in between.

The V and J genes are TRBV25-1 and TRBJ2-3; 11 bases agree with TRBD2. Trimming took 7 bases from V and 8 from J; bases not matched to a gene: 11. From germline, CDR1 is MGHDK and CDR2 SYGVNS. This CDR3 contains 15 residues. CDR3 coding DNA: TGTGCCAGCACCTCTCGACTAGCGGGACTGGTTACGCAGTATTTT. As protein: CASTSRLAGLVTQYF. The variable domain in full, with the rest retrieved from reference TRBV25-1 and TRBJ2-3, is EADIYQTPRYLVIGTGKKITLECSQTMGHDKMYWYQQDPGMELHLIHYSYGVNSTEKGDLSSESTVSRIRTEHFPLTLESARPSHTSQYLCASTSRLAGLVTQYFGPGTRLTVL.

This chain connects TRBV18 to TRBJ1-4; 7 bases agree with TRBD1. Germline values: CDR1 KGHSH, CDR2 LQKENI. The CDR3 has 13 amino acids. With 3 bases clipped from V and 5 bases from J, the junction kept 0 bases outside the gene matches. CDR3 protein: CASSPGQNEKLFF. The CDR3 DNA is TGTGCCAGCTCACCGGGACAGAATGAAAAACTGTTTTTT.

This clone has more than one count but fewer than ten. The chain has TRBV7-7 and TRBJ2-5; 7 bases match TRBD1. V shed 5 bases, J shed 4 bases, and the junction held 7 bases outside the gene matches. The V gene's germline CDR1 is SSHAT and CDR2 FNYEAQ (reference sequence). This CDR3 is 14 amino acids long. The CDR3: CASSQTGWRETQYF. CDR3 in DNA: TGTGCCAGCAGCCAGACAGGGTGGAGAGAGACCCAGTACTTC.

V and J are TRBV18 and TRBJ2-7; TRBD2 matches 12 bases. The CDR3 contains 16 residues. Losses at the gene ends were 1 base for V and 1 base for J; bases not matched to a gene: 2. CDR1 is KGHSH, CDR2 LQKENI, per germline. The CDR3 protein is CASSPRTSGTSYEQYF. The CDR3, as DNA: TGTGCCAGCTCACCACGGACTAGCGGGACTTCCTACGAGCAGTACTTC.

This clone was observed a handful of times. The rearrangement joins TRBV28 to TRBJ2-1; 8 positions agree with TRBD2. The CDR3 is 14 residues long. With V trimmed by 8 bases and J by 3 bases, 6 bases remained unmatched. The germline gives CDR1 MDHEN, CDR2 SYDVKM. CDR3 amino acids: CASVPLADYNEQFF. The CDR3 region has the DNA TGTGCCAGCGTACCACTAGCGGACTACAATGAGCAGTTCTTC.

The chain recombines TRBV4-1 with TRBJ2-1; 11 bases agree with TRBD2. Per the germline V gene, CDR1 is MGHRA and CDR2 is YSYEKL. With V trimmed by 3 bases and J by 10 bases, 5 bases remained unmatched. The CDR3 has 14 residues. CDR3 sequence (DNA): TGCGCCAGCAGCCAGCCCCGACTAGCGGGAGAGCAGTTCTTC. Amino acid sequence: CASSQPRLAGEQFF.

The table lists this clone with a few counts. The chain is built from TRBV7-2 and TRBJ1-5; the D is unclear. The CDR3 is 13 amino acids. Germline V gene lookup returns CDR1 SGHTA and CDR2 FQGNSA. Trimming removed 1 base at V and 6 bases at J, with 7 bases between. The CDR3 here is CASSLGGRQPQHF. In nucleotides, the CDR3 is TGTGCCAGCAGCTTAGGAGGGCGTCAGCCCCAGCATTTT.

V is TRBV7-2 and J is TRBJ2-3; no clear D. CDR1 is SGHTA, CDR2 FQGNSA, per germline. V shed 1 base and J shed 4 bases, with 6 bases lying between them. The CDR3 runs to 13 residues. CDR3 residues: CASSLGVADTQYF. The CDR3 region has the DNA TGTGCCAGCAGCTTAGGGGTGGCAGATACGCAGTATTTT.

The CDR3 region has the DNA TGCGCCAGCAGCGCAGACAGGGGTCAATACGAGCAGTACTTC. As protein: CASSADRGQYEQYF. V gene TRBV5-1 combines with J gene TRBJ2-7; 8 bases line up with TRBD1. The germline CDR1 and CDR2 sequences are SGHRS and YFSETQ. The CDR3 length is 14 residues. J gave up 4 bases and V 4 bases, and 7 bases lay outside the gene matches.

The V gene is TRBV9, the J gene TRBJ2-3; perhaps TRBD1 as D (6 bases). CDR3 length equals 15 residues. CDR1 SGDLS and CDR2 YYNGEE come from the germline V gene. The germline V and J ends were trimmed by 3 bases and 2 bases, with 13 bases remaining between them. The DNA of the CDR3 is TGTGCCAGCAGCGCGTACAGGGTTTTCACAGATACGCAGTATTTT. Translated: CASSAYRVFTDTQYF.

The chain uses TRBV29-1 and TRBJ1-4; D is undetermined. The CDR3 has 13 amino acids. CDR1 SQVTM and CDR2 ANQGSEA come from the germline V gene. Trimming took 5 bases from V and 13 from J, leaving 20 bases between them. CDR3 nucleotide sequence: TGCAGCGTTCTTGACCCCCTCGGAATTAGACTGTTTTTT. It is translated as CSVLDPLGIRLFF.

The sample holds a few counts of this clone. The rearrangement links TRBV7-9 to TRBJ1-1; no clear D. The CDR3 is made up of 13 amino acids. Germline assignment: CDR1 SEHNR and CDR2 FQNEAQ (reference sequence). The V gene lost 2 bases and the J gene lost 1 base, with 5 bases spanning the gap. The CDR3 DNA reads TGTGCCAGCAGCTTAACAGCGAACACTGAAGCTTTCTTT. As protein: CASSLTANTEAFF.

This clone was seen only a few times. The V call is TRBV28, the J call TRBJ2-3, with D possibly TRBD2 on 7 matching bases. V lost 2 bases and J 5 bases, leaving 11 bases between the germline ends. The CDR3 has 14 residues. Germline CDR1 reads MDHEN; CDR2 reads SYDVKM. CDR3 DNA: TGTGCCAGCAGTTTAGCGGGGGCTCGAGATACGCAGTATTTT. Translated, it gives CASSLAGARDTQYF.

This clone was observed a handful of times. The CDR3 is CASSRTSEQFF. The CDR3 DNA is TGTGCCAGCAGCAGGACTAGCGAGCAGTTCTTC. J is TRBJ2-1 and V is TRBV7-9, with TRBD2 identical over 8 bases. This CDR3 comprises 11 residues. The germline V gene has CDR1 SEHNR and CDR2 FQNEAQ (reference sequence). The V and J ends lost 5 bases and 10 bases, in that order; junction bases with no gene match: 1.

This clone showed up just a few times. The rearrangement joins TRBV7-9 to TRBJ1-2, with D unclear. This CDR3 spans 14 amino acids. Germline V gene lookup returns CDR1 SEHNR and CDR2 FQNEAQ (reference sequence). V was shortened by 5 bases and J by 8 bases, with 18 bases between the two germline ends. CDR3 nucleotides: TGTGCCAGCAGCCCCCGATCGGGTGTGCAAGGCTACACCTTC. It translates to CASSPRSGVQGYTF.

The V and J genes are TRBV29-1 and TRBJ2-7, with D hard to call. Trimming took off 7 bases at V and 3 bases at J, with 7 bases between the two ends. This CDR3 region has 10 residues. Germline loops: CDR1 SQVTM, CDR2 ANQGSEA. CDR3 loop: CSAADYEQYF. The CDR3 DNA reads TGCAGCGCCGCCGACTACGAGCAGTACTTC.

V gene TRBV29-1 combines with J gene TRBJ2-7, with D tentatively TRBD2 (6 bases). CDR1 is SQVTM, CDR2 ANQGSEA, per germline. This CDR3 has 12 residues. The V gene lost 6 bases and the J gene lost 5 bases, with 14 bases spanning the gap. This CDR3 reads CSVARDFHEQYF. Written as DNA, the CDR3 is TGCAGCGTCGCCCGGGACTTTCACGAGCAGTACTTC.

The chain links TRBV18 to TRBJ2-1; no clear D. There are 13 residues in the CDR3. Trimming took off 2 bases at V and 6 bases at J, with 8 bases between the two ends. Germline V gene lookup returns CDR1 KGHSH and CDR2 LQKENI. Here the CDR3 reads CASSPYDANEQFF. The CDR3 DNA reads TGTGCCAGCTCACCATACGACGCCAATGAGCAGTTCTTC. Full variable domain (rest looked up from reference TRBV18 and TRBJ2-1): NAGVMQNPRHLVRRRGQEARLRCSPMKGHSHVYWYRQLPEEGLKFMVYLQKENIIDESGMPKERFSAEFPKEGPSILRIQQVVRGDSAAYFCASSPYDANEQFFGPGTRLTVL.

This clone turned up a few times. V and J are TRBV4-1 and TRBJ2-3; 8 bases match TRBD1. The ends lost 4 bases at V and 2 bases at J; junction bases unmatched: 8. Germline V lookup: CDR1 MGHRA, CDR2 YSYEKL. The CDR3 runs 16 residues. The CDR3 spells CASSPGQGYFTDTQYF. As DNA, the CDR3 is TGCGCCAGCAGCCCCGGACAGGGCTACTTCACAGATACGCAGTATTTT.

In this sample, this clone turned up a few times. Compared with germline, one end of the junction differs, possibly owing to a read error. V and J are TRBV30 and TRBJ2-1; tentative D call: TRBD2 (6 bases). The germline gives CDR1 GTSNPN, CDR2 SVGIG (reference sequence). CDR3 size: 13 residues. CDR3 DNA sequence: TGTGCCTGGAAAGCCGGGACTCAAACCGTTATGCTCTTC. Translation: CAWKAGTQTVMLF.